Each of the 3 T cell receptor beta chains below was sequenced from the same sample in a study of shared clonotypes between healthy human individuals. Sequencing was performed with immunoSEQ multiplex PCR; in TCRdb, only in-frame clones are kept and a portion is missing. The table lists approximately 2,300,000 clones, about nine tenths of them singletons, with approximately 0.4% in the top ten. Sequences were obtained from naive CD4+ T cells from PBMCs. Documented subset: CD45RA+ positively selected. The receptors shown here come from a man between 18 and 29 years old in good health. Some clones in this sample may be carry-over from other donors' samples.

The chain recombines TRBV18 with TRBJ2-7, with D possibly being TRBD1 (6 bases). V shed 3 bases and J shed 6 bases, with 18 bases lying between them. The germline CDR1 and CDR2 sequences are KGHSH and LQKENI. This CDR3 is built from 15 residues. The CDR3 coding sequence is TGTGCCAGCTCACCGGCCGGGACACAGCCTTCCGAGCAGTACTTC. It yields the protein CASSPAGTQPSEQYF.

CDR3 bases: TGTGCCAGTAGTAGTAGCGGGAGACCCTACAATGAGCAGTTCTTC. Encoded protein: CASSSSGRPYNEQFF. This chain connects TRBV19 to TRBJ2-1, with 9 bases that match TRBD2. The CDR3 has 15 amino acids. The V and J ends lost 4 bases and 2 bases, in that order; junction bases with no gene match: 3. Germline CDR1 is LNHDA and CDR2 is SQIVND (reference sequence).

To note about this clone: Other DNA sequences within the sample encode an identical CDR3. The rearrangement joins TRBV6-5 to TRBJ1-2; D may be TRBD1 (5 bases). Per germline, CDR1 MNHEY and CDR2 SVGAGI. Trimming removed 0 bases at V and 8 bases at J, with 10 bases between. This CDR3 comprises 13 residues. This chain's CDR3 is CASSYSGAEGYTF. The CDR3 region has the DNA TGTGCCAGCAGTTACTCTGGGGCGGAGGGCTACACCTTC.